The 27 T cell receptor beta chains in this list originate from one sample, sequenced in a study of shared clonotypes between healthy human individuals. Assay: immunoSEQ multiplex PCR; the TCRdb copy retains only in-frame clones and omits some. The table shows about 490,000 clones, with 81% occurring only once. Sequencing was done on a sample of PBMCs. Receptor source: a woman aged 40 to 55 in good health. Some clones in this sample may be carry-over from other donors' samples.

The V and J genes are TRBV5-1 and TRBJ2-6; the D is unclear. CDR3 size: 14 residues. Germline V gene data show CDR1 as SGHRS and CDR2 as YFSETQ. Deletions cut 3 bases from V and 0 bases from J, with 4 bases between. The CDR3 bases are TGCGCCAGCAGCTGGATCTCTGGGGCCAACGTCCTGACTTTC. Protein product: CASSWISGANVLTF.

With regard to this clone: One base separates it from a far larger clone, so it is likely a read error. Without the conserved terminal phenylalanine or tryptophan, this CDR3 likely stems from a read error. The V call is TRBV27, the J call TRBJ2-3; either TRBD1 or TRBD2 may fit D (6 bases each). CDR3 length equals 17 residues. With 7 bases removed from V and 5 bases from J, the gap between germline ends came to 25 bases. In germline, CDR1 is MNHEY, CDR2 SMNVEV (reference sequence). CDR3 nucleotides: TGTGCCAGCAATTTTGGAGGGGGAAGTCGAGGTGGAGATACGCAGTATTCT. Translation gives CASNFGGGSRGGDTQYS.

The chain has TRBV7-9 and TRBJ2-3; no clear D gene. The CDR3 is 14 residues long. Germline CDR1 SEHNR, CDR2 FQNEAQ (reference sequence). V was trimmed by 5 bases and J by 2 bases, leaving 11 bases between them. The CDR3 sequence: CASSPRAYTDTQYF. The CDR3 region has the DNA TGTGCCAGCAGCCCAAGAGCGTACACAGATACGCAGTATTTT. The complete variable domain, with remaining parts taken from reference TRBV7-9 and TRBJ2-3, reads DTGVSQNPRHKITKRGQNVTFRCDPISEHNRLYWYRQTLGQGPEFLTYFQNEAQLEKSRLLSDRFSAERPKGSFSTLEIQRTEQGDSAMYLCASSPRAYTDTQYFGPGTRLTVL.

The chain is built from TRBV10-1 and TRBJ2-7; 7 bases line up with TRBD1. Germline V CDR1 and CDR2: WNHNN, SYGVQD (reference sequence). This CDR3 comprises 13 residues. The CDR3 loop is CLSPTGSSYEQYF. The CDR3 DNA sequence: TGCCTAAGCCCGACAGGGAGCTCCTACGAGCAGTACTTC.

This clone came up once. This likely traces to a read error, being one base from a far larger clone. The rearrangement joins TRBV27 to TRBJ2-1, with a possible D match to TRBD1 (6 bases). Germline CDR1 MNHEY, CDR2 SMNVEV (reference sequence). This CDR3 has 13 residues. The V end lost 0 bases, the J end lost 10 bases, and 10 bases lay between the germline ends. CDR3 loop: CASSLSLQGEQFF. The CDR3 DNA sequence: TGTGCCAGCAGTTTATCGCTACAGGGCGAGCAGTTCTTC.

The chain links TRBV5-1 to TRBJ2-3; D remains unclear. Germline CDR1 SGHRS, CDR2 YFSETQ. The V gene lost 7 bases and the J gene lost 0 bases, with 12 bases spanning the gap. This CDR3 contains 14 residues. The CDR3 nucleotides are TGCGCCAGCTGGCGAGGTGAGAGCACAGATACGCAGTATTTT. Amino acids: CASWRGESTDTQYF.

This chain links TRBV30 with TRBJ2-5; D may be TRBD2 (5 bases). V gave up 6 bases and J gave up 4 bases, with 15 bases separating them. The CDR3 has 13 residues. Germline V CDR1 and CDR2: GTSNPN, SVGIG (reference sequence). The CDR3: CACTAGGPETQYF. CDR3 sequence (DNA): TGTGCCTGCACTGCAGGAGGCCCAGAGACCCAGTACTTC.

The chain carries TRBV25-1 and TRBJ2-3; D unresolved. Trimming shortened V by 7 bases and J by 6 bases, and 14 bases separated the two germline ends. The germline V gene has CDR1 MGHDK and CDR2 SYGVNS. This CDR3 spans 13 amino acids. Here the CDR3 DNA reads TGTGCCAGCATCGACTCCGGGTCTGATACGCAGTATTTT. Its translation is CASIDSGSDTQYF.

V usage is TRBV18 and J usage is TRBJ2-3; 14 nucleotides align to TRBD2. The V gene end was trimmed by 4 bases and the J gene end by 3 bases; junction bases not matched to a gene: 6. CDR3 length: 17 amino acids. CDR1 KGHSH and CDR2 LQKENI come from the germline V gene. CDR3 coding DNA: TGTGCCAGCTCACTCGGGACTAGCGGGAGTAGAACAGATACGCAGTATTTT. Its protein is CASSLGTSGSRTDTQYF. Supplemented by reference TRBV18 and TRBJ2-3, the full variable domain reads NAGVMQNPRHLVRRRGQEARLRCSPMKGHSHVYWYRQLPEEGLKFMVYLQKENIIDESGMPKERFSAEFPKEGPSILRIQQVVRGDSAAYFCASSLGTSGSRTDTQYFGPGTRLTVL.

The chain uses TRBV5-1 and TRBJ1-2; D is ambiguous. V was trimmed by 0 bases and J by 1 base, leaving 10 bases between them. The germline CDR1 and CDR2 sequences are SGHRS and YFSETQ. This CDR3 is 15 amino acids long. The CDR3 is CASSLEPQYNYGYTF. The CDR3 DNA reads as TGCGCCAGCAGCTTGGAGCCCCAGTATAACTATGGCTACACCTTC.

At least ten counts were recorded for this clone. This CDR3 is also generated by other DNA sequences in the sample. The chain combines TRBV6-9 with TRBJ1-4; possibly TRBD1 for D (5 bases). From germline, CDR1 is MNHGY and CDR2 SVAAGI. Trimming cost V 7 bases and J 2 bases, with 14 bases left between them. The CDR3 covers 15 residues. CDR3 nucleotide sequence: TGTGCCAGCACTATGGGGTGGGGGACTAATGAAAAACTGTTTTTT. Amino acids: CASTMGWGTNEKLFF.

This chain joins TRBV4-1 and TRBJ1-1; weak D call: TRBD1 (6 bases). Germline values: CDR1 MGHRA, CDR2 YSYEKL. Trimming stripped 4 bases from V and 6 bases from J, with 15 bases between. The CDR3 is made up of 14 amino acids. CDR3 in amino acids: CASSPGGGPAEAFF. In nucleotides, the CDR3 is TGCGCCAGCAGCCCCGGGGGGGGGCCGGCTGAAGCTTTCTTT.

This clone was counted at least ten times. The rearrangement uses TRBV7-2 and TRBJ2-5; perhaps D is TRBD1 or TRBD2 (5 bases each). Trimming took 5 bases from V and 7 from J, leaving 29 bases between them. Germline assignment: CDR1 SGHTA and CDR2 FQGNSA. The CDR3 length is 18 residues. The CDR3 region has the DNA TGTGCCAGCAGCCCGGAAATCTGGGGACGCGCCAGTCTGGGGACCCAGTACTTC. It specifies CASSPEIWGRASLGTQYF. Looking up the rest from reference TRBV7-2 and TRBJ2-5 gives the full variable domain: GAGVSQSPSNKVTEKGKDVELRCDPISGHTALYWYRQSLGQGLEFLIYFQGNSAPDKSGLPSDRFSAERTGGSVSTLTIQRTQQEDSAVYLCASSPEIWGRASLGTQYFGPGTRLLVL.

The chain carries TRBV5-1 and TRBJ2-7; D may be TRBD1 or TRBD2 (5 bases each). This CDR3 comprises 15 residues. V lost 6 bases and J 4 bases, leaving 20 bases between the germline ends. Germline CDR1 and CDR2: SGHRS and YFSETQ. The DNA of the CDR3 is TGCGCCAGCACCCTGGGGGAAGGACACCTGTACGAGCAGTACTTC. Encoded protein: CASTLGEGHLYEQYF.

A remark on this clone: A far larger clone is one nucleotide away, so this likely arose from a read error. Other DNA sequences in this sample translate to the same CDR3. The chain links TRBV6-1 to TRBJ2-5; D gene uncertain. Judging by the DNA end, TRBJ2-7 fits better; the J call may be wrong. The CDR3 covers 15 residues. CDR1 and CDR2 from the germline V gene are MNHNS and SASEGT. The CDR3 protein is CASSEAAYYIYEQYF. Written as DNA, the CDR3 is TGTGCAAGCAGTGAAGCAGCCTATTATATCTACGAGCAGTACTTC.

The chain joins TRBV5-6 to TRBJ1-2, with D hard to call. The CDR3 is 13 residues long. Germline loops: CDR1 SGHDT, CDR2 YYEEEE. V shed 6 bases and J shed 4 bases, with 13 bases lying between them. CDR3 sequence: CASTKGRRYGYTF. As DNA, the CDR3 is TGTGCCAGCACTAAAGGACGGCGCTATGGCTACACCTTC.

The chain uses TRBV7-6 and TRBJ1-1, with D unresolved. The germline V and J ends were trimmed by 5 bases and 3 bases, with 25 bases remaining between them. This CDR3 comprises 18 residues. Per germline, CDR1 SGHVS and CDR2 FNYEAQ. The CDR3 protein is CASSTLNLYRRWDTEAFF. CDR3 in DNA: TGTGCCAGCAGCACTCTTAATCTGTATCGGAGATGGGACACTGAAGCTTTCTTT.

As regards this clone: A far larger clone differs by one base, so this is likely a read error. J is TRBJ1-5 and V is TRBV2, with a weak D call TRBD1 (6 bases). Germline V lookup: CDR1 SNHLY, CDR2 FYNNEI. This CDR3 is built from 14 residues. Trimming shortened V by 2 bases and J by 5 bases, and 10 bases separated the two germline ends. The CDR3 loop is CASSESDSDQPQHF. In nucleotides, the CDR3 is TGTGCCAGCAGTGAATCGGACAGCGATCAGCCCCAGCATTTT.

The chain uses TRBV5-1 and TRBJ2-3; possibly TRBD1 or TRBD2 for D (5 bases each). The CDR3 loop spans 15 amino acids. Between the trimmed V and J ends, which lost 0 bases and 4 bases, there was a span of 12 bases. Germline values: CDR1 SGHRS, CDR2 YFSETQ. The CDR3 DNA reads as TGCGCCAGCAGCTTGGCCGGGACCATAGCAGATACGCAGTATTTT. It yields the protein CASSLAGTIADTQYF.

The chain couples TRBV7-2 to TRBJ2-3; D may be TRBD1 (5 bases). CDR3 length equals 16 residues. Trimming removed 0 bases at V and 4 bases at J, with 14 bases between. Germline V gene lookup returns CDR1 SGHTA and CDR2 FQGNSA. In DNA, the CDR3 is TGTGCCAGCAGCTTAGCGGCAAGAAAAGGGGCAGATACGCAGTATTTT. It codes for CASSLAARKGADTQYF.

V gene TRBV11-2 combines with J gene TRBJ2-5; 7 positions agree with TRBD2. V was clipped by 4 bases and J by 5 bases; unmatched bases: 13. CDR3 length: 16 amino acids. CDR1 and CDR2 from the germline V gene are SGHAT and FQNNGV. The CDR3 sequence: CASSYPRGGSGETQYF. CDR3 coding DNA: TGTGCCAGCAGCTACCCCCGCGGCGGGAGCGGGGAGACCCAGTACTTC.

The CDR3 region has the DNA TGTGCCAGCAGTGAAAGGGCGCAGGGTGGCGAGCAGTACTTC. Its protein is CASSERAQGGEQYF. The rearrangement uses TRBV2 and TRBJ2-7, with a tentative D call TRBD1 (5 bases). V was cut by 2 bases and J by 6 bases, with 14 bases left in between. Germline CDR1 reads SNHLY; CDR2 reads FYNNEI. The CDR3 runs 14 residues.

The chain links TRBV28 to TRBJ2-1, with 7 nucleotides matching TRBD2. V was clipped by 4 bases and J by 4 bases; unmatched bases: 13. CDR3 length: 17 amino acids. The V gene's germline CDR1 is MDHEN and CDR2 SYDVKM. The CDR3 here is CASSSPGGGDYYNEQFF. CDR3 DNA sequence: TGTGCCAGCAGTTCACCGGGAGGAGGAGATTATTACAATGAGCAGTTCTTC.

This clone has ten or more counts. In the same sample, other DNA sequences code for this CDR3. The chain uses TRBV5-5 and TRBJ2-7, with TRBD1 matching over 9 bases. CDR3 size: 15 residues. Unmatched junction bases numbered 12, after V lost 6 bases and J lost 5 bases. Germline V CDR1 and CDR2: SGHKS, YYEKEE (reference sequence). The CDR3 sequence is CASNFRGQGGDEQYF. The DNA for the CDR3 is TGTGCCAGCAACTTCCGGGGACAGGGCGGCGACGAGCAGTACTTC.

The chain links TRBV7-9 to TRBJ1-2; tentative D call: TRBD1 (6 bases). Germline CDR1 and CDR2: SEHNR and FQNEAQ (reference sequence). This CDR3 is built from 14 residues. Trimming removed 6 bases from V and 8 bases from J, with 19 bases in between. CDR3 in DNA: TGTGCCAGCAGTCGGAACAGGGCAGATTTGGGCTACACCTTC. It is translated as CASSRNRADLGYTF. The variable domain in full, with the rest retrieved from reference TRBV7-9 and TRBJ1-2, is DTGVSQNPRHKITKRGQNVTFRCDPISEHNRLYWYRQTLGQGPEFLTYFQNEAQLEKSRLLSDRFSAERPKGSFSTLEIQRTEQGDSAMYLCASSRNRADLGYTFGSGTRLTVV.

V is TRBV15 and J is TRBJ1-4, with 11 bases identical to TRBD1. This CDR3 spans 16 amino acids. In germline, CDR1 is LNHNV, CDR2 YYDKDF (reference sequence). V was pared by 4 bases and J by 1 base, with 2 bases of the junction left unmatched. The CDR3 protein is CATSTGQGGTNEKLFF. DNA for the CDR3: TGTGCCACCAGCACGGGACAGGGGGGAACTAATGAAAAACTGTTTTTT. Full variable domain (rest looked up from reference TRBV15 and TRBJ1-4): DAMVIQNPRYQVTQFGKPVTLSCSQTLNHNVMYWYQQKSSQAPKLLFHYYDKDFNNEADTPDNFQSRRPNTSFCFLDIRSPGLGDTAMYLCATSTGQGGTNEKLFFGSGTQLSVL.

This clone showed up just once. V gene TRBV18 combines with J gene TRBJ2-7; 8 bases fit TRBD2. CDR3 size: 14 residues. With V trimmed by 3 bases and J by 3 bases, 4 bases remained unmatched. Germline V lookup: CDR1 KGHSH, CDR2 LQKENI. The CDR3 DNA reads TGTGCCAGCTCACCGGCTCTAGCGGGCTACGAGCAGTACTTC. Its protein is CASSPALAGYEQYF.